This T cell receptor (beta chain) appears in the sequencing data of a study of T cells in Graves' hyperthyroidism and ophthalmopathy. Trimming at V came to 6 bases and at J to 3 bases, leaving 8 bases not matched to a gene. CDR3 length equals 15 residues. Germline V gene lookup returns CDR1 MNHNS and CDR2 SASEGT. This clonotype occurred a few times. Researchers amplified the TCR beta CDR3 regions from RNA transcripts. HTBI primers were employed in a first-round RT-PCR of the TCR CDR3. TCRdb reprocessed the multiplex PCR reads with MiXCR, giving one entry per CDR3 protein. The sample holds about 500,000 distinct CDR3 sequences; around 15% are singletons and the top ten take 15% to 20%.

The sequenced sample consisted of blood. This TCR came from a woman in her late teens or twenties with Graves' hyperthyroidism. This chain connects TRBV6-1 to TRBJ2-7; TRBD1 aligns across 10 bases. The CDR3 DNA reads TGTGCCAGCAGACGCCGGGACAGGGGATTCTACGAGCAGTACTTC. This codes for CASRRRDRGFYEQYF.